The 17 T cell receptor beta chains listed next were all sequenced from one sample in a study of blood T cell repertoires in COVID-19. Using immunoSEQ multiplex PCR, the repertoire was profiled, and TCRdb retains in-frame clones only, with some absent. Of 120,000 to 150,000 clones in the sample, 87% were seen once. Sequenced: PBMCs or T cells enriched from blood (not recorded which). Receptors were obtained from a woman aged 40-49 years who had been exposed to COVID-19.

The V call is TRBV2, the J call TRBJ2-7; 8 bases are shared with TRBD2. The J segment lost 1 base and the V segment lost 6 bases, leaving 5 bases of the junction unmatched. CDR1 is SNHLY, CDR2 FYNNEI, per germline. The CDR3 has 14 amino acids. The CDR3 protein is CASRESGGSYEQYF. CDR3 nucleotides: TGTGCCAGCAGGGAGAGCGGGGGTTCCTACGAGCAGTACTTC.

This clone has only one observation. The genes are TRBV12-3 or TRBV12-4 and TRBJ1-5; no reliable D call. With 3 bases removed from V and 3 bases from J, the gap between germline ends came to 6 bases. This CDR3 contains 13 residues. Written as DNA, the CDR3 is TGTGCCAGCAGTTTCCAGTTCAATCAGCCCCAGCATTTT. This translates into CASSFQFNQPQHF.

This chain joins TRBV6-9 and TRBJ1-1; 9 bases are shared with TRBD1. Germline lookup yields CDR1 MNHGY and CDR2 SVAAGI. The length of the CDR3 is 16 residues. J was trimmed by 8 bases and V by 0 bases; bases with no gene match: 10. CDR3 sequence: CASSYSKRTGEMEAFF. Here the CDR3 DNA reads TGTGCCAGCAGTTATTCAAAACGGACAGGGGAGATGGAAGCTTTCTTT.

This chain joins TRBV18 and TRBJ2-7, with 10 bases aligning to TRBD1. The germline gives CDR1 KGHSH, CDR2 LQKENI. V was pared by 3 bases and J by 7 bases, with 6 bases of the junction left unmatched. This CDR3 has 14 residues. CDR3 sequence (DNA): TGTGCCAGCTCACCCGGACAGGGGGGGTTGGAGCAGTACTTC. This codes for CASSPGQGGLEQYF.

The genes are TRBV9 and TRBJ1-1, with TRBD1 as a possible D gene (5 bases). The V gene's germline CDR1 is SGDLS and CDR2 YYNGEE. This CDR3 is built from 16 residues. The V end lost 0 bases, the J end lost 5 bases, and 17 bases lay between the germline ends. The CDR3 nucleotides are TGTGCCAGCAGCGTAGCTGGTAAGGGGCTAGGGACTGAAGCTTTCTTT. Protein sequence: CASSVAGKGLGTEAFF.

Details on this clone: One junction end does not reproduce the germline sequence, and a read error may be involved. The CDR3 here is CASSVDVLAGNEQFF. CDR3 sequence (DNA): TGTGCCAGCAGCGTAGACGTCCTAGCGGGAAATGAGCAGTTCTTC. The chain couples TRBV11-2 to TRBJ2-1; TRBD2 matches 9 bases. The CDR3 runs to 15 residues. Germline V lookup: CDR1 SGHAT, CDR2 FQNNGV.

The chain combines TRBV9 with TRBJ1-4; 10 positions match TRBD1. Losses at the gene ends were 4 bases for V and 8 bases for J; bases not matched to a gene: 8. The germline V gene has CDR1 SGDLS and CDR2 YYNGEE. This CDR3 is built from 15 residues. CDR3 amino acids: CASSTGTGEMEKLFF. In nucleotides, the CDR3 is TGTGCCAGCAGCACTGGGACAGGGGAAATGGAAAAACTGTTTTTT. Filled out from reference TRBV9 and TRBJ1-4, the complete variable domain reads DSGVTQTPKHLITATGQRVTLRCSPRSGDLSVYWYQQSLDQGLQFLIQYYNGEERAKGNILERFSAQQFPDLHSELNLSSLELGDSALYFCASSTGTGEMEKLFFGSGTQLSVL.

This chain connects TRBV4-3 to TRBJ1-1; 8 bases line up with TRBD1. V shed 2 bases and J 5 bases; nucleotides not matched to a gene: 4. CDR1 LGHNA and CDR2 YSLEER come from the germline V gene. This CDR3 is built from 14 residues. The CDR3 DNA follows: TGCGCCAGCAGCCAAAACAGGGGGGCAACTGAAGCTTTCTTT. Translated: CASSQNRGATEAFF.

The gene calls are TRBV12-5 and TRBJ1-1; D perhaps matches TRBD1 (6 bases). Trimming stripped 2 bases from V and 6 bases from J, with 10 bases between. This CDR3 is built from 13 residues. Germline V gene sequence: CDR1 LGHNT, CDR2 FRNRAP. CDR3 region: CASGLPGQPEAFF. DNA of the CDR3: TGTGCTAGTGGTTTGCCCGGACAGCCTGAAGCTTTCTTT.

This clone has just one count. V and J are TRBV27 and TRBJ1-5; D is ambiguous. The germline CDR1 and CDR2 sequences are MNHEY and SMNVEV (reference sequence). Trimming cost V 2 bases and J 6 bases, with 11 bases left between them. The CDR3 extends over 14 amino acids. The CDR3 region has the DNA TGTGCCAGCAGTTTAGGCCGAGGAATTCAGCCCCAGCATTTT. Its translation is CASSLGRGIQPQHF.

The CDR3 DNA reads as TGTGCCAGCAGCCAGCAGGGGTGGGGTGAAGCTTTCTTT. Amino acid sequence: CASSQQGWGEAFF. This chain joins TRBV14 and TRBJ1-1, with TRBD1 as a possible D gene (6 bases). The V and J ends lost 3 bases and 7 bases respectively, with 12 bases between them. The CDR3 runs to 13 residues. Germline CDR1 SGHDN, CDR2 FVKESK.

CDR3 in DNA: TGTGCCAGCACCTCTTTCGAGGCAGGGGCTTTTGAAGCTTTCTTT. Translated: CASTSFEAGAFEAFF. V is TRBV6-5 and J is TRBJ1-1; a weak D match, TRBD1 (6 bases). V was trimmed by 7 bases and J by 7 bases, leaving 22 bases between them. This CDR3 spans 15 amino acids. Looked up from germline, CDR1 is MNHEY and CDR2 is SVGAGI.

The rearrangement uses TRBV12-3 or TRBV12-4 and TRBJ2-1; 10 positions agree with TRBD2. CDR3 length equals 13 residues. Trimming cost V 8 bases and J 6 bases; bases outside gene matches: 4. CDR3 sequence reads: CASRPSGSNEQFF. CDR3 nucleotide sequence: TGTGCCAGCCGGCCTAGCGGGAGCAATGAGCAGTTCTTC.

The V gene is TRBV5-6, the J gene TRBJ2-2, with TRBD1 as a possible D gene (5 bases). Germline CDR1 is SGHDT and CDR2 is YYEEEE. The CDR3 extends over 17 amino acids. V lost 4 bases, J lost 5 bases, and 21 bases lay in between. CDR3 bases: TGTGCCAGCAGCAAGCCTTCAGGGATCTCCTTTACCGGGGAGCTGTTTTTT. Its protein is CASSKPSGISFTGELFF.

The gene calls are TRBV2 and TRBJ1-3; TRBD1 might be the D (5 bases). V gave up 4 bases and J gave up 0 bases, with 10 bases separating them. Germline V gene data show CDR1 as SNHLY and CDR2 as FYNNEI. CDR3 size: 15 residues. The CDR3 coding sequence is TGTGCCAGCAGTGGGGGCACCTTCTCTGGAAACACCATATATTTT. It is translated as CASSGGTFSGNTIYF.

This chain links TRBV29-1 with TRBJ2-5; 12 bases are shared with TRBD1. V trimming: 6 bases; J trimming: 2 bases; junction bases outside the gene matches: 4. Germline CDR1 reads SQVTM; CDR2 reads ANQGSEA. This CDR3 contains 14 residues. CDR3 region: CSVGTGGVQETQYF. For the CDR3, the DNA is TGCAGCGTGGGGACAGGGGGCGTACAAGAGACCCAGTACTTC.

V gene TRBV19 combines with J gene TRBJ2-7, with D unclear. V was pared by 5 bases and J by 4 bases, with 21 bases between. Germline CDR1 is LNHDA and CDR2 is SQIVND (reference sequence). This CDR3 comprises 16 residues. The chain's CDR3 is CASSPRNSSRVYEQYF. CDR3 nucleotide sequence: TGTGCCAGTAGTCCGCGTAACTCCAGTCGGGTTTACGAGCAGTACTTC.